In its sample, the clone carrying this T cell receptor beta chain was seen a few times. This CDR3 has 13 amino acids. The V gene's germline CDR1 is SQVTM and CDR2 ANQGSEA. The V gene lost 6 bases and the J gene lost 1 base, with 13 bases spanning the gap. Next came a second PCR, run for about 7 to 12 cycles, which used a sample-barcoded 5' primer along with a J-beta primer mix. Via MiXCR, TCRdb re-called the 5' RACE reads, giving one row per CDR3 protein. The data show some 760,000 distinct CDR3 sequences, roughly 25% seen once. This sample is drawn from a study of blood T cells in healthy people across ages. This sample was also put to use in a study of T cells of mothers and their children.

This chain uses TRBV29-1 with TRBJ2-7; TRBD1 is a possible D gene (6 bases). The TCR was taken from a boy between 10 and 17 years old in good health. Specimen: blood. CDR3 loop: CSVTDRQSYEQYF. The CDR3 coding sequence is TGCAGCGTGACGGACAGACAGTCCTACGAGCAGTACTTC.